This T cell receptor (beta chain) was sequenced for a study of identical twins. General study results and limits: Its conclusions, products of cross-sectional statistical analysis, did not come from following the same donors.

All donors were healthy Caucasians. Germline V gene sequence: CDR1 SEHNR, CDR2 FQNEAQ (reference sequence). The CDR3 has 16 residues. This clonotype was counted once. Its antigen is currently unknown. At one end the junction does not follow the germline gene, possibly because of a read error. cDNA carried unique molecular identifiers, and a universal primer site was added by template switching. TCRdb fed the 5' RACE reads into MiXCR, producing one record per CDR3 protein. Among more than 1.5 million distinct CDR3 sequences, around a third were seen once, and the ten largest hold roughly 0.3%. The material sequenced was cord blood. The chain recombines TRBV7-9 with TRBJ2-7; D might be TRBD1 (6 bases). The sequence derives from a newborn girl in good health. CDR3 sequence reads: CASSLARDISYNEQYF. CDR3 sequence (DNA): TGTGCCAGCAGCCTAGCCCGGGACATCTCCTACAATGAGCAGTACTTC.